Listed below are T cell receptor beta chains from one sample, sequenced in a study of blood T cell repertoires in COVID-19. Sequenced by immunoSEQ multiplex PCR; TCRdb stores in-frame clones only, minus some. In the table there are 250,000 to 300,000 clones, roughly 85% of which are singletons. Sequences were obtained from peripheral blood. The receptors derive from a woman aged 18-30 years with acute or convalescent COVID-19. Both conserved end residues are part of each CDR3. A D gene is named only where the DNA matches it firmly. Clone sizes are given selectively: once, few, many, or a class where the clone is expanded.

v_gene: TRBV7-9
abundance: NA
j_gene: TRBJ1-2
d_gene: TRBD1
CDR3aa: CASTNTGVDYGYTF
CDR3nt: TGTGCCAGCACCAACACAGGGGTTGACTATGGCTACACCTTC

v_gene: TRBV6-1
abundance: few
j_gene: TRBJ1-5
d_gene: TRBD1
CDR3aa: CASSEMTGGQGSQHF
CDR3nt: TGTGCCAGCAGTGAAATGACAGGGGGACAGGGTTCCCAGCATTTT

v_gene: TRBV28
abundance: few
j_gene: TRBJ2-7
d_gene: TRBD1
CDR3aa: CASSFPGQGGSYEQYF
CDR3nt: TGTGCCAGCAGTTTCCCAGGACAGGGTGGCTCCTACGAGCAGTACTTC

v_gene: TRBV5-3
abundance: NA
j_gene: TRBJ2-3
d_gene: TRBD2
CDR3aa: CARSFTSDLPDTQYF
CDR3nt: TGTGCCAGAAGCTTCACTAGCGACCTTCCAGATACGCAGTATTTT

v_gene: TRBV28
abundance: few
j_gene: TRBJ1-2
d_gene: NA
CDR3aa: CASNTDGADGYTF
CDR3nt: TGTGCCAGCAACACTGATGGGGCAGATGGCTACACCTTC

v_gene: TRBV18
abundance: NA
j_gene: TRBJ2-5
d_gene: TRBD1
CDR3aa: CASSLPRTGLETQYF
CDR3nt: TGTGCCAGCTCACTCCCGCGGACAGGGCTCGAGACCCAGTACTTC

v_gene: TRBV23-1
abundance: once
j_gene: TRBJ2-5
d_gene: NA
CDR3aa: CASSQSGSIVETQYF
CDR3nt: TGCGCCAGCAGTCAATCCGGGTCGATTGTAGAGACCCAGTACTTC

v_gene: TRBV5-4
abundance: NA
j_gene: TRBJ2-7
d_gene: TRBD1
CDR3aa: CASSLTGQGHEQYF
CDR3nt: TGTGCCAGCAGCTTGACGGGACAGGGCCACGAGCAGTACTTC

v_gene: TRBV6-1
abundance: few
j_gene: TRBJ1-6
d_gene: NA
CDR3aa: CASSEGRGGNSPLHF
CDR3nt: TGTGCCAGCAGTGAAGGCCGGGGTGGTAATTCACCCCTCCACTTT

v_gene: TRBV5-8
abundance: NA
j_gene: TRBJ2-1
d_gene: TRBD2
CDR3aa: CASSWGTSGRANEQFF
CDR3nt: TGTGCCAGCAGCTGGGGGACTAGCGGGAGGGCCAATGAGCAGTTCTTC

v_gene: TRBV9
abundance: NA
j_gene: TRBJ2-3
d_gene: NA
CDR3aa: CASSLKRAESTDTQYF
CDR3nt: TGTGCCAGCAGCCTCAAGAGAGCGGAGAGCACAGATACGCAGTATTTT

v_gene: TRBV5-1
abundance: NA
j_gene: TRBJ2-2
d_gene: TRBD2
CDR3aa: CASSFLPGLAGGSGELFF
CDR3nt: TGCGCCAGCAGCTTTCTACCGGGACTAGCGGGAGGATCCGGGGAGCTGTTTTTT

v_gene: TRBV3-1/TRBV3-2
abundance: once
j_gene: TRBJ1-5
d_gene: TRBD1
CDR3aa: CASSSGTGGWSQPQHF
CDR3nt: TGTGCCAGCAGCTCCGGGACAGGGGGCTGGAGTCAGCCCCAGCATTTT

v_gene: TRBV6-5
abundance: NA
j_gene: TRBJ2-2
d_gene: NA
CDR3aa: CASSYEWSSTGELFF
CDR3nt: TGTGCCAGCAGTTACGAGTGGTCTAGCACCGGGGAGCTGTTTTTT

v_gene: TRBV2
abundance: NA
j_gene: TRBJ2-1
d_gene: TRBD2
CDR3aa: CASRGAGGYPYNEQFF
CDR3nt: TGTGCCAGCAGAGGTGCGGGAGGATATCCTTACAATGAGCAGTTCTTC

v_gene: TRBV6-5
abundance: NA
j_gene: TRBJ1-5
d_gene: NA
CDR3aa: CASSSSGEGQPQHF
CDR3nt: TGTGCCAGCAGTTCGTCAGGGGAGGGCCAGCCCCAGCATTTT

v_gene: TRBV7-2
abundance: NA
j_gene: TRBJ2-1
d_gene: TRBD2
CDR3aa: CASSPRGLADSYNEQFF
CDR3nt: TGTGCCAGCAGCCCGCGGGGACTAGCGGACTCCTACAATGAGCAGTTCTTC

v_gene: TRBV12-3/TRBV12-4
abundance: NA
j_gene: TRBJ2-1
d_gene: TRBD1
CDR3aa: CASTTDRDGEQFF
CDR3nt: TGTGCCAGCACTACGGACAGGGATGGTGAGCAGTTCTTC

v_gene: TRBV2
abundance: NA
j_gene: TRBJ1-5
d_gene: TRBD1
CDR3aa: CASSGDRDQPQHF
CDR3nt: TGTGCCAGCAGTGGGGACAGAGATCAGCCCCAGCATTTT

v_gene: TRBV5-6
abundance: NA
j_gene: TRBJ1-4
d_gene: TRBD1
CDR3aa: CASSLMGQGEEKLFF
CDR3nt: TGTGCCAGCAGCCTAATGGGACAGGGTGAAGAAAAACTGTTTTTT

v_gene: TRBV7-9
abundance: NA
j_gene: TRBJ2-3
d_gene: NA
CDR3aa: CASTSPTSTDTQYF
CDR3nt: TGTGCCAGCACCTCCCCCACTTCCACAGATACGCAGTATTTT

v_gene: TRBV4-3
abundance: NA
j_gene: TRBJ2-7
d_gene: TRBD1
CDR3aa: CASSRSNRGELYEQYF
CDR3nt: TGCGCCAGCAGCCGGTCGAACAGGGGTGAGCTCTACGAGCAGTACTTC

v_gene: TRBV19
abundance: once
j_gene: TRBJ2-1
d_gene: TRBD2
CDR3aa: CASSIGGLAGDNEQFF
CDR3nt: TGTGCCAGTAGTATAGGTGGGCTAGCGGGAGACAATGAGCAGTTCTTC

v_gene: TRBV30
abundance: NA
j_gene: TRBJ2-5
d_gene: TRBD2
CDR3aa: CAWTTGTSGRRETQYF
CDR3nt: TGTGCCTGGACCACCGGGACTAGCGGGAGGCGGGAGACCCAGTACTTC

v_gene: TRBV5-4
abundance: once
j_gene: TRBJ1-1
d_gene: TRBD1
CDR3aa: CASSPMTGGLRGTEAFF
CDR3nt: TGTGCCAGCAGCCCGATGACAGGGGGCTTGAGGGGTACTGAAGCTTTCTTT

v_gene: TRBV7-9
abundance: many
j_gene: TRBJ1-2
d_gene: NA
CDR3aa: CASSYNTTDGYTF
CDR3nt: TGTGCCAGCAGCTATAACACGACAGATGGCTACACCTTC

v_gene: TRBV7-9
abundance: NA
j_gene: TRBJ2-1
d_gene: TRBD2
CDR3aa: CASSPTGGRASEQFF
CDR3nt: TGTGCCAGCAGCCCCACCGGCGGGAGGGCATCTGAGCAGTTCTTC

v_gene: TRBV11-2
abundance: NA
j_gene: TRBJ2-1
d_gene: TRBD2
CDR3aa: CASSFLALAGGYNEQFF
CDR3nt: TGTGCCAGCAGCTTTTTGGCCTTAGCGGGAGGATACAATGAGCAGTTCTTC

v_gene: TRBV3-1/TRBV3-2
abundance: NA
j_gene: TRBJ2-1
d_gene: NA
CDR3aa: CASSSRNRIEQFF
CDR3nt: TGTGCCAGCAGCTCCCGCAACAGAATTGAGCAGTTCTTC

v_gene: TRBV18
abundance: NA
j_gene: TRBJ2-5
d_gene: NA
CDR3aa: CASSPPGQPETQYF
CDR3nt: TGTGCCAGCTCACCACCAGGACAGCCCGAGACCCAGTACTTC

v_gene: TRBV1
abundance: NA
j_gene: TRBJ2-3
d_gene: NA
CDR3aa: CTSSHAASGNRRNTDTQYF
CDR3nt: TGCACCAGCAGCCATGCGGCTAGCGGGAATCGGAGGAACACAGATACGCAGTATTTT

v_gene: TRBV5-6
abundance: NA
j_gene: TRBJ2-2
d_gene: TRBD2
CDR3aa: CASSLALAGLNTGELFF
CDR3nt: TGTGCCAGCAGCTTGGCGCTAGCGGGCTTAAACACCGGGGAGCTGTTTTTT

v_gene: TRBV2
abundance: NA
j_gene: TRBJ1-1
d_gene: NA
CDR3aa: CANSGDMNTEAFF
CDR3nt: TGTGCCAACTCAGGGGACATGAACACTGAAGCTTTCTTT

v_gene: TRBV27
abundance: once
j_gene: TRBJ2-5
d_gene: TRBD2
CDR3aa: CASSPMPPPREETQYF
CDR3nt: TGTGCCAGCAGTCCAATGCCACCTCCGCGGGAGGAGACCCAGTACTTC

v_gene: TRBV11-2
abundance: NA
j_gene: TRBJ2-4
d_gene: NA
CDR3aa: CASSLGRDAKNIQYF
CDR3nt: TGTGCCAGCAGCTTAGGGAGGGATGCCAAAAACATTCAGTACTTC

v_gene: TRBV4-3
abundance: once
j_gene: TRBJ2-1
d_gene: TRBD2
CDR3aa: CASSRRLAVDNEQFF
CDR3nt: TGCGCCAGCAGCCGAAGACTAGCGGTGGACAATGAGCAGTTCTTC

v_gene: TRBV6-2/TRBV6-3
abundance: NA
j_gene: TRBJ2-4
d_gene: NA
CDR3aa: CASSLPGSEAKNIQYF
CDR3nt: TGTGCCAGCAGCCTTCCTGGAAGCGAAGCCAAAAACATTCAGTACTTC

v_gene: TRBV6-6
abundance: NA
j_gene: TRBJ2-2
d_gene: TRBD2
CDR3aa: CASRDSGRAGELFF
CDR3nt: TGTGCCAGCCGCGATAGCGGGAGGGCAGGGGAGCTGTTTTTT

v_gene: TRBV5-1
abundance: NA
j_gene: TRBJ1-5
d_gene: TRBD1
CDR3aa: CASSPQGGGQPQHF
CDR3nt: TGCGCCAGCAGCCCTCAGGGGGGCGGGCAACCCCAGCATTTT

v_gene: TRBV15
abundance: NA
j_gene: TRBJ1-5
d_gene: NA
CDR3aa: CATSGQRNQPQHF
CDR3nt: TGTGCCACCAGCGGACAGCGCAATCAGCCCCAGCATTTT

v_gene: TRBV2
abundance: NA
j_gene: TRBJ2-7
d_gene: NA
CDR3aa: CASSDLNFYEQYF
CDR3nt: TGTGCCAGCAGTGATTTGAACTTCTACGAGCAGTACTTC

v_gene: TRBV6-5
abundance: NA
j_gene: TRBJ1-2
d_gene: TRBD1
CDR3aa: CASSYNRGNYGYTF
CDR3nt: TGTGCCAGCAGTTACAACAGGGGTAACTATGGCTACACCTTC

v_gene: TRBV19
abundance: NA
j_gene: TRBJ1-1
d_gene: NA
CDR3aa: CASSIRGSTEAFF
CDR3nt: TGTGCCAGTAGTATAAGGGGTAGCACTGAAGCTTTCTTT

v_gene: TRBV19
abundance: NA
j_gene: TRBJ2-3
d_gene: NA
CDR3aa: CASSTGGFADTQYF
CDR3nt: TGTGCCAGTAGTACCGGAGGGTTTGCAGATACGCAGTATTTT

v_gene: TRBV6-2/TRBV6-3
abundance: NA
j_gene: TRBJ2-3
d_gene: NA
CDR3aa: CASSPSLGVGSTDTQYF
CDR3nt: TGTGCCAGCAGTCCCTCCCTTGGCGTCGGGAGCACAGATACGCAGTATTTT

v_gene: TRBV4-2
abundance: NA
j_gene: TRBJ1-1
d_gene: TRBD1
CDR3aa: CASRTGVVTAEAFF
CDR3nt: TGTGCCTCCCGGACAGGCGTCGTTACCGCTGAAGCTTTCTTT

v_gene: TRBV4-2
abundance: NA
j_gene: TRBJ1-1
d_gene: TRBD1
CDR3aa: CASSQTWTGPNTEAFF
CDR3nt: TGTGCCAGCAGCCAAACCTGGACAGGACCGAACACTGAAGCTTTCTTT

v_gene: TRBV20-1
abundance: NA
j_gene: TRBJ2-5
d_gene: TRBD2
CDR3aa: CSGEGTETQYF
CDR3nt: TGCAGTGGGGAGGGTACAGAGACCCAGTACTTC

v_gene: TRBV9
abundance: NA
j_gene: TRBJ2-1
d_gene: TRBD1
CDR3aa: CASSVLGTGRNEQFF
CDR3nt: TGTGCCAGCAGCGTCCTGGGGACAGGGAGGAATGAGCAGTTCTTC

v_gene: TRBV3-1/TRBV3-2
abundance: NA
j_gene: TRBJ2-1
d_gene: TRBD2
CDR3aa: CASSQGLAGNNEQFF
CDR3nt: TGTGCCAGCAGCCAAGGACTAGCGGGGAACAATGAGCAGTTCTTC

v_gene: TRBV6-6
abundance: NA
j_gene: TRBJ1-2
d_gene: TRBD1
CDR3aa: CASSFFNPGTDYGYTF
CDR3nt: TGTGCCAGCAGTTTTTTTAACCCCGGGACAGACTATGGCTACACCTTC